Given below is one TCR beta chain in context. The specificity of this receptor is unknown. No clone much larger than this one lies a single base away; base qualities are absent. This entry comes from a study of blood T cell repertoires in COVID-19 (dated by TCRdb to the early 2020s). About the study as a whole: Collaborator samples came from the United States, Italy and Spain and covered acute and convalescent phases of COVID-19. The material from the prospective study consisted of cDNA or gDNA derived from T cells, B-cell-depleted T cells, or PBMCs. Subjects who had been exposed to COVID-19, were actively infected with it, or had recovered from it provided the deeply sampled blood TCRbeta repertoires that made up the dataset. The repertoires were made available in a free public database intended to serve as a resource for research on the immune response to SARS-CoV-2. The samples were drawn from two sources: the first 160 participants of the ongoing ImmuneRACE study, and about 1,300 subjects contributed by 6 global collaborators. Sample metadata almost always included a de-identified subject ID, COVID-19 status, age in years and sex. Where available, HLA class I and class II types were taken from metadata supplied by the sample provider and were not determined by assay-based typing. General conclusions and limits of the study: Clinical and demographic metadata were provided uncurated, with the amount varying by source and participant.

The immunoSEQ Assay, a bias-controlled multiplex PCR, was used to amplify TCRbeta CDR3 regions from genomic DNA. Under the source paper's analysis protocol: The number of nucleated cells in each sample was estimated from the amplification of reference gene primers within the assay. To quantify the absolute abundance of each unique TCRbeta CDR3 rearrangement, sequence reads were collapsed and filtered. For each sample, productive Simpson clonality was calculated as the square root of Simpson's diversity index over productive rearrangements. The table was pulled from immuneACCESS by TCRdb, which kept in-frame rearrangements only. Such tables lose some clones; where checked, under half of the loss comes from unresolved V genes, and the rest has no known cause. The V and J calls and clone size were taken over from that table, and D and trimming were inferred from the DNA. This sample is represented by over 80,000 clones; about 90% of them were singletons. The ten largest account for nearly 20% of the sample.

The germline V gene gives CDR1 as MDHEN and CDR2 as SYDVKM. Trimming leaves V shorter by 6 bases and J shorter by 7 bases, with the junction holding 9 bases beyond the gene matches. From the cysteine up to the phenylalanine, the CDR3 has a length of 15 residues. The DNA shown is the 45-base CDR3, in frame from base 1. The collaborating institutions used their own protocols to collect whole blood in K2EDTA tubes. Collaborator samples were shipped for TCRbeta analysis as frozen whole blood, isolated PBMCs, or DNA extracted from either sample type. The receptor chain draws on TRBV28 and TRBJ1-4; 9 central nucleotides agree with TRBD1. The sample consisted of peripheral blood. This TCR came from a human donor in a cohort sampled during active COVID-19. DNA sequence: TGTGCCAGCAGCGAGTCGACAGGGGGTACTGAAAAACTGTTTTTT. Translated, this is CASSESTGGTEKLFF.